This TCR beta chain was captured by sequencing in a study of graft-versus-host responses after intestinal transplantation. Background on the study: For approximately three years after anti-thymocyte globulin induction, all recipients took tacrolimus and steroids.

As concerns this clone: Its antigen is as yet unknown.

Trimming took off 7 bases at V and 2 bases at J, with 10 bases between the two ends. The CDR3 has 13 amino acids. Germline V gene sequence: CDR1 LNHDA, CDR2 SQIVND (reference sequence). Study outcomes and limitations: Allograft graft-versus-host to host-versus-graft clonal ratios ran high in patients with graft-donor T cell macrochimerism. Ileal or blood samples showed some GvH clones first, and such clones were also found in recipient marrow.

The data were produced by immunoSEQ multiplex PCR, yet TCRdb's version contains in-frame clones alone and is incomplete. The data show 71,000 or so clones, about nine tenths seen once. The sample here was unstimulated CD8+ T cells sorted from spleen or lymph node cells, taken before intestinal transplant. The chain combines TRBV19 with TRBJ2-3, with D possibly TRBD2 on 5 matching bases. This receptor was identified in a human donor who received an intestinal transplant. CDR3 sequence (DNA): TGTGCCAGTACCAGGACTGTCACAGATACGCAGTATTTT. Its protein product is CASTRTVTDTQYF.